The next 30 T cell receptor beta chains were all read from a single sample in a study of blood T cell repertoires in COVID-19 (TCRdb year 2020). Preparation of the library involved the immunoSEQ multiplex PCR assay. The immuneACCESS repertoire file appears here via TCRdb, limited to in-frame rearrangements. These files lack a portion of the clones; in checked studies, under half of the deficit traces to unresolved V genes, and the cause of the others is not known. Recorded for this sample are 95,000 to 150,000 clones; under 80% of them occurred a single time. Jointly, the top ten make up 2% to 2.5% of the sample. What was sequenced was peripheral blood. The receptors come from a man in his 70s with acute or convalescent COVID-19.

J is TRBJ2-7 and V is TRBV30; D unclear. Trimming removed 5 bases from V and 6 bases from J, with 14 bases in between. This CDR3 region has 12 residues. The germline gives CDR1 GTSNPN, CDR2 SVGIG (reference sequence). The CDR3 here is CAWHSQVGEQYF. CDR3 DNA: TGTGCCTGGCATTCGCAGGTAGGCGAGCAGTACTTC.

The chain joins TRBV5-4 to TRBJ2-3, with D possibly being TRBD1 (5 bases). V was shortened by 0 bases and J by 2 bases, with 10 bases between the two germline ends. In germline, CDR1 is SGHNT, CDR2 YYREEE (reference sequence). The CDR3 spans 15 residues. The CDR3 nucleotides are TGTGCCAGCAGCTTGGTAGACAGCTACACAGATACGCAGTATTTT. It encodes CASSLVDSYTDTQYF.

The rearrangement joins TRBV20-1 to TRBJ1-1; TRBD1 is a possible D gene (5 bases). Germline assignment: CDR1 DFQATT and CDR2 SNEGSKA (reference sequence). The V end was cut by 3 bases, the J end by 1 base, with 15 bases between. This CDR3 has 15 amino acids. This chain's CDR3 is CSASDPTVGNTEAFF. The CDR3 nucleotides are TGCAGTGCTAGTGACCCGACAGTTGGGAACACTGAAGCTTTCTTT.

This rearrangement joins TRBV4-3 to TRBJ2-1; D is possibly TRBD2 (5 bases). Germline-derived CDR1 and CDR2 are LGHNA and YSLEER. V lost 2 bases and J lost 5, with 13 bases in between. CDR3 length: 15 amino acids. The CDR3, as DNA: TGCGCCAGCAGCCAACAGTCTAGCACTCACAATGAGCAGTTCTTC. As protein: CASSQQSSTHNEQFF.

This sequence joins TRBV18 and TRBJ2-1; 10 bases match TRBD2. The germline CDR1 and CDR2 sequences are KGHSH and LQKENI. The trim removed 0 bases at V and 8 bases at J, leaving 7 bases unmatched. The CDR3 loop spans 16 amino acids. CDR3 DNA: TGTGCCAGCTCACCACCCAGGAGCGGGGGGGTTCATGAGCAGTTCTTC. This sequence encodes CASSPPRSGGVHEQFF.

The CDR3 DNA is TGTGCCAGCAAGAGCCTTGGGGGGGGTGAGCAGTTCTTC. This codes for CASKSLGGGEQFF. V gene TRBV6-5 combines with J gene TRBJ2-1, with 7 bases matching TRBD2. The CDR3 loop spans 13 amino acids. V lost 7 bases, J lost 9 bases, and 9 bases stayed unmatched. Germline V gives CDR1 MNHEY, CDR2 SVGAGI.

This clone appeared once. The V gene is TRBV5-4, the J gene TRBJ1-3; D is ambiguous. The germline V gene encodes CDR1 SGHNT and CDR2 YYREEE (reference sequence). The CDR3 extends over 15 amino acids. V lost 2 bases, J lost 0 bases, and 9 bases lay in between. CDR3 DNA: TGTGCCAGCAGCTTTTCCCGGGGCTCTGGAAACACCATATATTTT. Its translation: CASSFSRGSGNTIYF.

In DNA, the CDR3 is TGTGCCAGTAGTATAATGCCAGGGGGCGGGAAAGAGACCCAGTACTTC. This codes for CASSIMPGGGKETQYF. The V and J genes are TRBV19 and TRBJ2-5; TRBD1 aligns across 8 bases. The CDR3 runs to 16 residues. Germline values: CDR1 LNHDA, CDR2 SQIVND (reference sequence). Trimming cost V 2 bases and J 3 bases; bases outside gene matches: 8.

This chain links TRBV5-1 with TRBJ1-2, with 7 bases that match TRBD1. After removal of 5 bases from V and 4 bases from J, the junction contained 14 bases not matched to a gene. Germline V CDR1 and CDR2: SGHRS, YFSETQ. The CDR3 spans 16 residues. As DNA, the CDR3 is TGCGCCAGCAGTCCTGGGACAGCCGGGGCCAGCTATGGCTACACCTTC. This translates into CASSPGTAGASYGYTF.

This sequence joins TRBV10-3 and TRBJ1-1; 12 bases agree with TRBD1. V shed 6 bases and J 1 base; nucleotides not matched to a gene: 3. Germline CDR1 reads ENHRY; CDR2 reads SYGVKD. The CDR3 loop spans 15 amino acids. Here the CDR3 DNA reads TGTGCCATCAGGGGGACAGGGGGCGGGAACACTGAAGCTTTCTTT. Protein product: CAIRGTGGGNTEAFF.

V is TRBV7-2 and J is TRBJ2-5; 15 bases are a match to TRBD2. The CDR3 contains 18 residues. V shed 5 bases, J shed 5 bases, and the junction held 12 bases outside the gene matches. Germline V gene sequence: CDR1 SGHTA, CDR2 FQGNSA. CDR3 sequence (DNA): TGTGCCAGCAGCATCGGACTAGCGGGGGGGCCTGAGAGCGAGACCCAGTACTTC. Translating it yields CASSIGLAGGPESETQYF.

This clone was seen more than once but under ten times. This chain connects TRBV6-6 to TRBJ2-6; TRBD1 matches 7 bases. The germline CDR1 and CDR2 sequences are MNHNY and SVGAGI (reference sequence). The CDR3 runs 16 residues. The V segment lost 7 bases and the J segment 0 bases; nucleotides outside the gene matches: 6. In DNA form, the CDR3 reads TGTGCCAGCACCAAAGGGGGCGACTCTGGGGCCAACGTCCTGACTTTC. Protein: CASTKGGDSGANVLTF.

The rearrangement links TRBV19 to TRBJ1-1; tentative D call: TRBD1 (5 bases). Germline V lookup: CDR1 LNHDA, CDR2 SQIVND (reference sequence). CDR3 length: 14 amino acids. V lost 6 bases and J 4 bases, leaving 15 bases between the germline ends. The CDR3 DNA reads TGTGCCAGTAGGTGGGGGGACCCCCCCACTGAAGCTTTCTTT. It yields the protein CASRWGDPPTEAFF.

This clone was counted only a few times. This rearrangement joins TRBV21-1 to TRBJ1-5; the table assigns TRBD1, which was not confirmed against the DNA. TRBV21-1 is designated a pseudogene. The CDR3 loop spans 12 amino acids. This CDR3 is CASSTGCQPQHF. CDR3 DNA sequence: TGTGCCAGCAGCACAGGGTGTCAGCCCCAGCATTTT.

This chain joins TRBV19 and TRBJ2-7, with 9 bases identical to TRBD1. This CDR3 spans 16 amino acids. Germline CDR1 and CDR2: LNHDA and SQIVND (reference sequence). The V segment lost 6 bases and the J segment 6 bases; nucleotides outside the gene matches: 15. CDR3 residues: CASRPEVGTGRTEQYF. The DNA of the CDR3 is TGTGCCAGTAGACCCGAGGTGGGGACAGGGAGGACCGAGCAGTACTTC.

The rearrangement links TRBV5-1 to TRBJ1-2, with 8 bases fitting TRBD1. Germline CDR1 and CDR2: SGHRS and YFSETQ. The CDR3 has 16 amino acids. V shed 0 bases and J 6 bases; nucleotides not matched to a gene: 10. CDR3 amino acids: CASSLDPTGEGHGYTF. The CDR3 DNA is TGCGCCAGCAGCTTGGACCCGACAGGGGAAGGCCATGGCTACACCTTC.

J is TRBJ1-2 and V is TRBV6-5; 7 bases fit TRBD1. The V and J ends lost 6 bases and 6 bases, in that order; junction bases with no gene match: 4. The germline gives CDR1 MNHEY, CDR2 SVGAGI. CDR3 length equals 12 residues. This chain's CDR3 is CASRNDRDGYTF. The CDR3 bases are TGTGCCAGCAGAAATGACAGGGATGGCTACACCTTC.

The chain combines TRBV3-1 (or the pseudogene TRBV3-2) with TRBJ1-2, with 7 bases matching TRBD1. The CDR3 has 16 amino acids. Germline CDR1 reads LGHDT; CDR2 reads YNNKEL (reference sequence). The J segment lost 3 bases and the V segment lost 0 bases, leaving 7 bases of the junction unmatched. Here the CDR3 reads CASSQDVTGAHYGYTF. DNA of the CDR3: TGTGCCAGCAGCCAAGATGTAACAGGGGCCCACTATGGCTACACCTTC.

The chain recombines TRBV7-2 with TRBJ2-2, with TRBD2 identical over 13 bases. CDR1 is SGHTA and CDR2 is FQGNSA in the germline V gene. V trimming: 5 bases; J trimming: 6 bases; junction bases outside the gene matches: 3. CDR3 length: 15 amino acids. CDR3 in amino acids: CASSPGLAGSGELFF. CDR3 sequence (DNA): TGTGCCAGCAGCCCGGGACTAGCGGGGTCCGGGGAGCTGTTTTTT. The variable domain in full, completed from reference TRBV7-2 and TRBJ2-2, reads GAGVSQSPSNKVTEKGKDVELRCDPISGHTALYWYRQSLGQGLEFLIYFQGNSAPDKSGLPSDRFSAERTGGSVSTLTIQRTQQEDSAVYLCASSPGLAGSGELFFGEGSRLTVL.

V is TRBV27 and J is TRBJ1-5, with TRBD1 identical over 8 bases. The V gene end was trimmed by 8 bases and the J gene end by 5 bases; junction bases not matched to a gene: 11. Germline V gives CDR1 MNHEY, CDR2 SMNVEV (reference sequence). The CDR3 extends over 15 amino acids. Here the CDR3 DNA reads TGTGCCAGCGGATGGACAGGGCACACCTATCAGCCCCAGCATTTT. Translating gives CASGWTGHTYQPQHF.

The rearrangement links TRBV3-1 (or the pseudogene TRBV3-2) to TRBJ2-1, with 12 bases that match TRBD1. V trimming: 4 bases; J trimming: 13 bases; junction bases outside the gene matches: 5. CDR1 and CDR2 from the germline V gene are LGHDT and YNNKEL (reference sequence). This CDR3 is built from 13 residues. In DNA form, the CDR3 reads TGTGCCAGCAGCCCATGGGACAGGGGGCTTCAGTTCTTC. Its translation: CASSPWDRGLQFF.

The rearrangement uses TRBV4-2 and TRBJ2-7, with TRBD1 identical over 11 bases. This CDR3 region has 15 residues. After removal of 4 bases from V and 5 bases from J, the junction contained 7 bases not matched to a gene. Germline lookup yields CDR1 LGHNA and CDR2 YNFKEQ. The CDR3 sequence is CASSRAGTGGDEQYF. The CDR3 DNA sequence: TGTGCCAGCAGCCGAGCCGGGACAGGGGGTGACGAGCAGTACTTC.

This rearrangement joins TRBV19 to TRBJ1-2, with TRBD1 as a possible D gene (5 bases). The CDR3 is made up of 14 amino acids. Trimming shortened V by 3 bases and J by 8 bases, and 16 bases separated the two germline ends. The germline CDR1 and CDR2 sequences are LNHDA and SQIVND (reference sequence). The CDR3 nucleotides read TGTGCCAGTAGTATCGCAGGGTTGATTCAGGGCTACACCTTC. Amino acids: CASSIAGLIQGYTF.

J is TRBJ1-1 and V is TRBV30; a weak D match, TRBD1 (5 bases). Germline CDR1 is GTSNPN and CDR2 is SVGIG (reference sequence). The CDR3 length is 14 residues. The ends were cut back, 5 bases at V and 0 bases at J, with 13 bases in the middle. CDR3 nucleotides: TGTGCCTGGGACCCCGGACAAATGAACACTGAAGCTTTCTTT. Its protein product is CAWDPGQMNTEAFF.

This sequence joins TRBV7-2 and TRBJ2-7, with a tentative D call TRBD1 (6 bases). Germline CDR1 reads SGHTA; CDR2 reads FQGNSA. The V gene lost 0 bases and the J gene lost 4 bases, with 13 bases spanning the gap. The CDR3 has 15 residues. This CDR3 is CASSLAADRNYEQYF. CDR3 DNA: TGTGCCAGCAGCTTAGCCGCGGACAGAAATTACGAGCAGTACTTC. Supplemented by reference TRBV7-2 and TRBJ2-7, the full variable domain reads GAGVSQSPSNKVTEKGKDVELRCDPISGHTALYWYRQSLGQGLEFLIYFQGNSAPDKSGLPSDRFSAERTGGSVSTLTIQRTQQEDSAVYLCASSLAADRNYEQYFGPGTRLTVT.

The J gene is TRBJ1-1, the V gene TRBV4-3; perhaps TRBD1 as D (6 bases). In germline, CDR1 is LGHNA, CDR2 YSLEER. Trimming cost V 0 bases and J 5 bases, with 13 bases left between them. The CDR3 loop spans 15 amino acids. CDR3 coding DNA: TGCGCCAGCAGCCAAGAACCACAGGGAACGACTGAAGCTTTCTTT. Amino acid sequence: CASSQEPQGTTEAFF.

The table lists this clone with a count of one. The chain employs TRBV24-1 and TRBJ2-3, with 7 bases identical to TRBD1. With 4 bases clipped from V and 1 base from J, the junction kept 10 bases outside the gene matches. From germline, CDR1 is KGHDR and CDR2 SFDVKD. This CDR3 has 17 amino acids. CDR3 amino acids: CATSDPHGQVGTDTQYF. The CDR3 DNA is TGTGCCACCAGTGACCCACATGGACAGGTTGGCACAGATACGCAGTATTTT.

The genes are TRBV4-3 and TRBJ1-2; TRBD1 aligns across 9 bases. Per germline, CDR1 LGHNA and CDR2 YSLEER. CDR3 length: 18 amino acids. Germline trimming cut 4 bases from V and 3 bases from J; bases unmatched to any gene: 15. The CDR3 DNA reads TGCGCCAGCAGCCTCTTAAGGTCTTCGACAGGGGGGGACTATGGCTACACCTTC. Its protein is CASSLLRSSTGGDYGYTF.

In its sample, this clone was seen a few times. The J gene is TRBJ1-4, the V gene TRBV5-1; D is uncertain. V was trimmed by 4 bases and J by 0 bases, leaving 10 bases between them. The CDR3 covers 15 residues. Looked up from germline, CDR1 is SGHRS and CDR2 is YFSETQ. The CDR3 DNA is TGCGCCAGCAGCGCTGGCTCTGCAACTAATGAAAAACTGTTTTTT. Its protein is CASSAGSATNEKLFF.

The CDR3 bases are TGTGCCAGCAGCCATTACAGGGATGCATATGGCTACACCTTC. It codes for CASSHYRDAYGYTF. This chain uses TRBV7-2 with TRBJ1-2, with D possibly being TRBD1 (6 bases). The germline CDR1 and CDR2 sequences are SGHTA and FQGNSA. The CDR3 has 14 residues. The ends were cut back, 5 bases at V and 5 bases at J, with 15 bases in the middle.